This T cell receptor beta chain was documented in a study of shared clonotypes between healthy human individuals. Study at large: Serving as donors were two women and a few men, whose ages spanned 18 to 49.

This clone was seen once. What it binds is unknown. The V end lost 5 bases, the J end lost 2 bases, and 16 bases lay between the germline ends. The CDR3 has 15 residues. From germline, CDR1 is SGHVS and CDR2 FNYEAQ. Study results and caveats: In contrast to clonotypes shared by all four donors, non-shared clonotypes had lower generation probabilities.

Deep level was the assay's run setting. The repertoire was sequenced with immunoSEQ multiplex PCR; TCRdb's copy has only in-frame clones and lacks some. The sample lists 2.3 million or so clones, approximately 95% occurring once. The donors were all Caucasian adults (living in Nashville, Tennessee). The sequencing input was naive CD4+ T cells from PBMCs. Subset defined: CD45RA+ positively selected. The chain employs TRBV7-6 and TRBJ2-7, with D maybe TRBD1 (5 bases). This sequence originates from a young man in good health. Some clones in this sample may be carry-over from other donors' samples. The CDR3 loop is CASSPRQNPAYEQYF. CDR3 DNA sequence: TGTGCCAGCAGCCCCCGACAGAATCCAGCCTACGAGCAGTACTTC.